These T cell receptor beta chains were read from a single sample in a study of blood T cell repertoires in COVID-19. Some clones are missing from TCRdb's copy, which holds only in-frame ones; the method was immunoSEQ multiplex PCR. There are some 200,000 clones in the sample; approximately 83% occur only once, and roughly 2.4% lies in the top ten. Sequenced sample: peripheral blood. These receptors were collected from a woman aged 55-70 years with acute or convalescent COVID-19. Both conserved end residues are part of each CDR3. A D gene is named only where the DNA matches it firmly. Clone sizes are given selectively: once, few, many, or a class where the clone is expanded.

>NA|TRBV9|TRBJ2-7|NA
CASSVGRGIVNEQYF
TGTGCCAGCAGCGTAGGTCGGGGAATCGTCAACGAGCAGTACTTC
>NA|TRBV10-3|TRBJ1-4|NA
CAISELGRVPEKLFF
TGTGCCATCAGTGAGTTAGGCAGGGTGCCTGAAAAACTGTTTTTT
>NA|TRBV3-1/TRBV3-2|TRBJ2-2|TRBD2
CASSLAWGLAGDTGELFF
TGTGCCAGCAGCCTTGCCTGGGGACTAGCGGGGGACACCGGGGAGCTGTTTTTT
>NA|TRBV6-1|TRBJ1-2|NA
CASSDSGVGGYTF
TGTGCCAGCAGTGATTCAGGGGTTGGCGGCTACACCTTC
>few|TRBV5-6|TRBJ1-1|NA
CASSLYDTEAFF
TGTGCCAGCAGCTTATATGACACTGAAGCTTTCTTT
>few|TRBV7-2|TRBJ1-1|TRBD1
CASSLEYRGLTEAFF
TGTGCCAGCAGCTTAGAATACAGGGGGCTCACTGAAGCTTTCTTT
>NA|TRBV2|TRBJ1-2|TRBD1
CASNRQGLEGGYTF
TGTGCCAGCAACCGACAGGGCTTAGAAGGTGGCTACACCTTC
>NA|TRBV5-6|TRBJ2-5|TRBD2
CASSSKRGALETQYF
TGTGCCAGCAGCAGCAAGCGGGGGGCCTTGGAGACCCAGTACTTC
>NA|TRBV3-1/TRBV3-2|TRBJ2-2|NA
CASSHANTGELFF
TGTGCCAGCAGCCACGCGAACACCGGGGAGCTGTTTTTT
>NA|TRBV29-1|TRBJ1-2|NA
CSVETRYAGDRGYTF
TGCAGCGTTGAAACGCGGTATGCGGGAGATAGAGGCTACACCTTC
>NA|TRBV5-5|TRBJ1-4|TRBD1
CASSATGGYGEKLFF
TGTGCCAGCAGCGCCACAGGGGGCTACGGTGAAAAACTGTTTTTT
>NA|TRBV4-3|TRBJ2-3|TRBD1
CASSQEGTDGTDTQYF
TGCGCCAGCAGCCAAGAGGGGACAGATGGCACAGATACGCAGTATTTT
>NA|TRBV3-1/TRBV3-2|TRBJ2-7|NA
CASSQDRYEQYF
TGTGCCAGCAGCCAAGATCGGTACGAGCAGTACTTC
>NA|TRBV19|TRBJ2-7|NA
CASSISRGTYEQYF
TGTGCCAGTAGTATCTCTAGGGGGACCTACGAGCAGTACTTC
>NA|TRBV12-3/TRBV12-4|TRBJ1-2|NA
CASSSQGGYGYTF
TGTGCCAGCAGTTCACAGGGAGGGTATGGCTACACCTTC
>NA|TRBV13|TRBJ1-1|NA
CASSPATQRKAFF
TGTGCCAGCAGCCCCGCCACACAGAGAAAAGCTTTCTTT
>few|TRBV6-5|TRBJ1-3|NA
CASSYSKRGSGNTIYF
TGTGCCAGCAGTTACTCGAAACGGGGATCCGGAAACACCATATATTTT
>NA|TRBV7-8|TRBJ1-4|NA
CASSPAGLGSEKLFF
TGTGCCAGCAGCCCGGCGGGTCTGGGGTCTGAAAAACTGTTTTTT
>NA|TRBV7-2|TRBJ1-2|NA
CASSPMVGSGYTF
TGTGCCAGCAGCCCTATGGTCGGGAGCGGCTACACCTTC
>once|TRBV10-1|TRBJ1-1|TRBD1
CARIRQGPDTEAFF
TGCGCCAGGATTAGACAGGGGCCCGACACTGAAGCTTTCTTT
>NA|TRBV7-2|TRBJ1-5|NA
CASSSRDIGIGQPQHF
TGTGCCAGCAGCTCACGGGACATCGGCATAGGTCAGCCCCAGCATTTT
>once|TRBV5-6|TRBJ2-2|NA
CASSLRVGSSAGELFF
TGTGCCAGCAGCTTACGGGTCGGCTCTTCGGCCGGGGAGCTGTTTTTT
>NA|TRBV27|TRBJ2-1|TRBD1
CASRPGSGTGAEQFF
TGTGCCAGCAGGCCAGGATCGGGGACAGGGGCTGAGCAGTTCTTC
>NA|TRBV2|TRBJ2-1|TRBD1
CASRLRDSSYNEQFF
TGTGCCAGCAGGCTCAGGGACAGCTCCTACAATGAGCAGTTCTTC
>NA|TRBV27|TRBJ2-2|NA
CASSRRRSNTGELFF
TGTGCCAGCAGTCGCAGGCGATCGAACACCGGGGAGCTGTTTTTT